The 14 T cell receptor beta chains below come from one sample, sequenced in a study of vaccination effects on CD4 cells after COVID-19. Assay used: immunoSEQ multiplex PCR; TCRdb lists only in-frame clones, some missing. Altogether about 57,000 clones are present, approximately 80% being singletons, with the ten largest covering around 4%. Scientists isolated CD4+ T cells after an approximately 9-day culture period ended. Each person got two doses of an mRNA SARS-CoV-2 vaccine, BNT162b2 or mRNA-1273. Antigen specificity for these receptors is unknown. The material sequenced was CD4+ T cells from PBMCs cultured without peptide, taken after COVID-19 vaccination. These receptors all stem from a human donor who received a COVID-19 vaccine.

The chain couples TRBV10-3 to TRBJ2-1; a weak D match, TRBD1 (6 bases). Trimming took 7 bases from V and 5 from J, leaving 12 bases between them. Germline-derived CDR1 and CDR2 are ENHRY and SYGVKD. This CDR3 region has 13 residues. The DNA for the CDR3 is TGTGCCATCACAACCGGGACAAACAATGAGCAGTTCTTC. Encoded protein: CAITTGTNNEQFF.

The V call is TRBV7-6, the J call TRBJ2-6, with TRBD1 as a possible D gene (5 bases). Looked up from germline, CDR1 is SGHVS and CDR2 is FNYEAQ. The CDR3 is 21 amino acids. V was clipped by 0 bases and J by 2 bases, with 23 bases between them. This chain's CDR3 is CASSLAFNKGVFLPGANVLTF. For the CDR3, the DNA is TGTGCCAGCAGCTTAGCTTTCAATAAAGGGGTTTTCCTTCCTGGGGCCAACGTCCTGACTTTC.

This clone was seen only a few times. The rearrangement uses TRBV28 and TRBJ2-3; the D call may be TRBD1 or TRBD2 (5 bases each). The CDR3 consists of 13 residues. V was pared by 5 bases and J by 6 bases, with 12 bases between. Per germline, CDR1 MDHEN and CDR2 SYDVKM. The CDR3 sequence: CASSPGTADTQYF. CDR3 sequence (DNA): TGTGCCAGCAGTCCGGGGACGGCGGATACGCAGTATTTT.

CDR3 bases: TGTGCCAGCAGCTCGGACCCTAACTCCTACAATGAGCAGTTCTTC. Translation gives CASSSDPNSYNEQFF. The chain recombines TRBV7-2 with TRBJ2-1; D unresolved. There are 15 residues in the CDR3. The V end was cut by 4 bases, the J end by 0 bases, with 10 bases between. CDR1 and CDR2 (germline): SGHTA, FQGNSA.

The V and J genes are TRBV3-1 (or the pseudogene TRBV3-2) and TRBJ2-2; D uncertain. The CDR3 spans 19 residues. Trimming left V 4 bases short and J 0 bases short, with 21 bases between. The germline CDR1 and CDR2 sequences are LGHDT and YNNKEL (reference sequence). The CDR3 DNA sequence: TGTGCCAGCAGCCCGGATCCCCGGGCCCAACCAACGAACACCGGGGAGCTGTTTTTT. It translates to CASSPDPRAQPTNTGELFF.

The chain links TRBV27 to TRBJ2-4; TRBD1 agrees at 7 bases. CDR1 and CDR2 (germline): MNHEY, SMNVEV (reference sequence). J lost 4 bases, V lost 4 bases, and 10 bases had no gene match. This CDR3 comprises 16 residues. The CDR3 DNA sequence: TGTGCCAGCAGTTGGACAGGCCCCTCTTCTAAAAACATTCAGTACTTC. Its protein product is CASSWTGPSSKNIQYF.

The chain uses TRBV19 and TRBJ1-5; D gene unclear. V lost 1 base and J lost 11, with 12 bases in between. Germline CDR1 LNHDA, CDR2 SQIVND (reference sequence). The CDR3 loop spans 13 amino acids. The CDR3 loop reads CASSIGPIGAQHF. The CDR3 coding sequence is TGTGCCAGTAGTATAGGGCCGATCGGAGCCCAGCATTTT.

The chain is built from TRBV2 and TRBJ2-3; a possible D gene is TRBD2 (5 bases). From germline, CDR1 is SNHLY and CDR2 FYNNEI. Between the trimmed V and J ends, which lost 2 bases and 0 bases, there was a span of 18 bases. The CDR3 is 18 amino acids. CDR3 protein: CASSESLASLTSTDTQYF. The CDR3 region has the DNA TGTGCCAGCAGTGAATCTTTGGCTAGCCTAACTAGCACAGATACGCAGTATTTT.

The rearrangement joins TRBV20-1 to TRBJ2-5; tentative D call: TRBD2 (6 bases). Per the germline V gene, CDR1 is DFQATT and CDR2 is SNEGSKA (reference sequence). Trimming left V 3 bases short and J 2 bases short, with 16 bases between. CDR3 length: 15 amino acids. The CDR3 spells CSASPGGALQETQYF. The DNA for the CDR3 is TGCAGTGCTAGTCCCGGAGGGGCCCTACAAGAGACCCAGTACTTC.

This clone was recorded once. This chain links TRBV7-3 with TRBJ1-6, with 9 bases identical to TRBD1. The CDR3 has 16 amino acids. Germline V gene sequence: CDR1 SGHTA, CDR2 FQGTGA. V shed 4 bases and J 9 bases; nucleotides not matched to a gene: 10. The CDR3 DNA reads as TGTGCCAGCAGCTCCGCCCCGGGACAGGGAGGTTCACCCCTCCACTTT. Amino acids: CASSSAPGQGGSPLHF.

The V gene is TRBV7-2, the J gene TRBJ2-1, with D tentatively TRBD1 (5 bases). Trimming took 5 bases from V and 5 from J, leaving 10 bases between them. The CDR3 contains 13 residues. The germline gives CDR1 SGHTA, CDR2 FQGNSA. The CDR3 spells CASSKDRDNEQFF. The CDR3 region has the DNA TGTGCCAGCAGCAAAGACAGAGACAATGAGCAGTTCTTC.

The chain is built from TRBV12-3 or TRBV12-4 and TRBJ1-1; D gene ambiguous. Between the trimmed V and J ends, which lost 4 bases and 0 bases, there was a span of 6 bases. The CDR3 runs 13 residues. CDR3: CASSSRVNTEAFF. The CDR3 DNA follows: TGTGCCAGCAGTTCTAGGGTGAACACTGAAGCTTTCTTT.

The chain recombines TRBV18 with TRBJ1-2, with D possibly TRBD1 on 5 matching bases. The V end lost 5 bases, the J end lost 5 bases, and 18 bases lay between the germline ends. Germline V gene sequence: CDR1 KGHSH, CDR2 LQKENI. This CDR3 contains 15 residues. The CDR3 sequence is CASSSRDPAPYGYTF. CDR3 in DNA: TGTGCCAGCTCATCCCGGGACCCCGCCCCATATGGCTACACCTTC.

The sample holds a few counts of this clone. The chain combines TRBV9 with TRBJ1-4; D not resolved. Germline lookup yields CDR1 SGDLS and CDR2 YYNGEE. The CDR3 is made up of 13 amino acids. The V gene lost 6 bases and the J gene lost 7 bases, with 13 bases spanning the gap. CDR3 region: CASTPSGGEKLFF. CDR3 coding DNA: TGTGCCAGCACCCCCAGCGGTGGTGAAAAACTGTTTTTT.